The 26 T cell receptor beta chains below were found in one sample sequenced in a study of cytomegalovirus exposure and HLA in healthy donors. 60 Vbeta and 13 Jbeta primers were used in PCR. The repertoire was sequenced with immunoSEQ multiplex PCR; TCRdb's copy has only in-frame clones and lacks some. The sample carries over 120,000 clones, roughly 79% recorded once. Sequenced: PBMCs. The origin of the receptors is a man aged 25 to 40 in good health and CMV-seropositive.

J is TRBJ2-7 and V is TRBV6-5; D possibly corresponds to TRBD1 (6 bases). The V gene's germline CDR1 is MNHEY and CDR2 SVGAGI. Trimming removed 0 bases at V and 1 base at J, with 10 bases between. The CDR3 runs 15 residues. The CDR3, as DNA: TGTGCCAGCAGTTACTCGATTGGACAGTCCTACGAGCAGTACTTC. This sequence encodes CASSYSIGQSYEQYF.

The rearrangement links TRBV28 to TRBJ2-7; 9 bases align to TRBD1. This CDR3 has 17 amino acids. Germline V gene lookup returns CDR1 MDHEN and CDR2 SYDVKM. V gave up 6 bases and J gave up 0 bases; unmatched junction bases: 12. The CDR3 DNA reads as TGTGCCAGCAGGATACAGGGGGCCGGAGCCTCCTCCTACGAGCAGTACTTC. Amino acid sequence: CASRIQGAGASSYEQYF.

The chain joins TRBV11-3 to TRBJ2-7; 7 positions agree with TRBD2. Trimming removed 2 bases from V and 3 bases from J; junction bases left unmatched: 7. CDR1 SGHNT and CDR2 YENEEA come from the germline V gene. This CDR3 comprises 15 residues. The CDR3 DNA reads as TGTGCCAGCAGCTTATACGGGACTAAGGGCTACGAGCAGTACTTC. Protein product: CASSLYGTKGYEQYF. Full variable domain (remainder filled in from reference TRBV11-3 and TRBJ2-7): EAGVVQSPRYKIIEKKQPVAFWCNPISGHNTLYWYLQNLGQGPELLIRYENEEAVDDSQLPKDRFSAERLKGVDSTLKIQPAELGDSAVYLCASSLYGTKGYEQYFGPGTRLTVT.

The chain links TRBV28 to TRBJ2-2; D call uncertain. The length of the CDR3 is 12 residues. The V gene's germline CDR1 is MDHEN and CDR2 SYDVKM. Trimming took 7 bases from V and 2 from J, leaving 5 bases between them. Written as DNA, the CDR3 is TGTGCCAGCAACAGCAACACCGGGGAGCTGTTTTTT. Translation gives CASNSNTGELFF. The full variable domain, its missing parts supplied by reference TRBV28 and TRBJ2-2, is DVKVTQSSRYLVKRTGEKVFLECVQDMDHENMFWYRQDPGLGLRLIYFSYDVKMKEKGDIPEGYSVSREKKERFSLILESASTNQTSMYLCASNSNTGELFFGEGSRLTVL.

The chain links TRBV30 to TRBJ2-2; TRBD2 aligns across 12 bases. Germline loops: CDR1 GTSNPN, CDR2 SVGIG (reference sequence). The CDR3 extends over 12 amino acids. Unmatched junction bases numbered 7, after V lost 4 bases and J lost 16 bases. The CDR3 DNA reads TGTGCCTGGACCGGACTAGCGGGGCCACAGTTTTTT. It codes for CAWTGLAGPQFF.

This clone was counted a few times. The V and J genes are TRBV5-6 and TRBJ2-3; D gene unclear. V was clipped by 4 bases and J by 1 base, with 13 bases between them. The germline gives CDR1 SGHDT, CDR2 YYEEEE. The CDR3 sequence is 15 residues long. The CDR3 loop is CASSPAQVGTDTQYF. The CDR3, as DNA: TGTGCCAGCAGCCCCGCTCAGGTCGGCACAGATACGCAGTATTTT.

The chain is built from TRBV19 and TRBJ2-6; possibly TRBD2 for D (5 bases). There are 15 residues in the CDR3. The V and J ends lost 3 bases and 2 bases respectively, with 8 bases between them. Per the germline V gene, CDR1 is LNHDA and CDR2 is SQIVND (reference sequence). CDR3 nucleotide sequence: TGTGCCAGTAGTATTTCGGGAACTGGGGCCAACGTCCTGACTTTC. Translated, it gives CASSISGTGANVLTF.

This chain connects TRBV6-6 to TRBJ1-1; D gene ambiguous. Germline V gene lookup returns CDR1 MNHNY and CDR2 SVGAGI (reference sequence). Trimming removed 2 bases at V and 1 base at J, with 8 bases between. The CDR3 contains 14 residues. In DNA form, the CDR3 reads TGTGCCAGCAGTTACGGATCGGGGAACACTGAAGCTTTCTTT. Amino acids: CASSYGSGNTEAFF.

This clone was seen just once. The DNA for the CDR3 is TGTGCCTGGAGGAGGATGGGCGGGGGGGGGCAGTACTTC. Translation gives CAWRRMGGGGQYF. The rearrangement links TRBV30 to TRBJ2-7; TRBD2 agrees at 9 bases. V shed 3 bases, J shed 9 bases, and the junction held 9 bases outside the gene matches. Germline values: CDR1 GTSNPN, CDR2 SVGIG (reference sequence). The CDR3 sequence is 13 residues long.

The V call is TRBV5-8, the J call TRBJ1-6; D gene ambiguous. The CDR3 totals 19 residues. V was shortened by 2 bases and J by 4 bases, with 22 bases between the two germline ends. CDR1 is SGHTS and CDR2 is YDEGEE in the germline V gene. CDR3 DNA: TGTGCCAGCAGCTTTATATCCGCAGGTGGAACCTTTTATAATTCACCCCTCCACTTT. Encoded protein: CASSFISAGGTFYNSPLHF.

The chain combines TRBV14 with TRBJ1-2; D unclear. There are 13 residues in the CDR3. Per the germline V gene, CDR1 is SGHDN and CDR2 is FVKESK. Trimming removed 1 base from V and 4 bases from J, with 7 bases in between. This CDR3 is CASSQGESYGYTF. CDR3 coding DNA: TGTGCCAGCAGCCAAGGCGAGAGCTATGGCTACACCTTC. Based on the CDR3 plus reference TRBV14 and TRBJ1-2, the full variable domain is EAGVTQFPSHSVIEKGQTVTLRCDPISGHDNLYWYRRVMGKEIKFLLHFVKESKQDESGMPNNRFLAERTGGTYSTLKVQPAELEDSGVYFCASSQGESYGYTFGSGTRLTVV.

This clone has a handful of counts. This chain uses TRBV2 with TRBJ1-5, with D maybe TRBD1 (6 bases). Trimming left V 6 bases short and J 6 bases short, with 15 bases between. This CDR3 contains 14 residues. In germline, CDR1 is SNHLY, CDR2 FYNNEI. The CDR3 nucleotides are TGTGCCAGCAGACAGGGATCTGGCGGTCAGCCCCAGCATTTT. Protein product: CASRQGSGGQPQHF.

The V gene is TRBV5-1, the J gene TRBJ2-5, with D perhaps matching TRBD1 (5 bases). The V end was cut by 2 bases, the J end by 5 bases, with 13 bases between. CDR1 SGHRS and CDR2 YFSETQ come from the germline V gene. The CDR3 is made up of 14 amino acids. The CDR3 reads CASSLSGREETQYF. The CDR3 DNA reads as TGCGCCAGCAGCTTATCAGGGCGAGAGGAGACCCAGTACTTC.

The chain couples TRBV18 to TRBJ1-4, with 9 bases identical to TRBD1. With V trimmed by 1 base and J by 7 bases, 13 bases remained unmatched. The CDR3 extends over 18 amino acids. CDR1 is KGHSH, CDR2 LQKENI, per germline. The CDR3: CASSPLGAISTGGEKLFF. Written as DNA, the CDR3 is TGTGCCAGCTCACCACTTGGGGCCATTTCGACAGGGGGTGAAAAACTGTTTTTT.

The rearrangement joins TRBV18 to TRBJ2-7; D not resolved. The CDR3 runs to 14 residues. Between the trimmed V and J ends, which lost 1 base and 3 bases, there was a span of 10 bases. The germline CDR1 and CDR2 sequences are KGHSH and LQKENI. The CDR3 nucleotides are TGTGCCAGCTCACCACAGAGGAGTAACTACGAGCAGTACTTC. Its translation: CASSPQRSNYEQYF.

The V gene is TRBV28, the J gene TRBJ2-1, with 10 bases matching TRBD2. Trimming at V came to 5 bases and at J to 8 bases, leaving 12 bases not matched to a gene. The CDR3 is 16 amino acids. Germline assignment: CDR1 MDHEN and CDR2 SYDVKM. CDR3 nucleotides: TGTGCCAGCAGTCCCGGGACTAGCGATAGAATCGATGAGCAGTTCTTC. Translation gives CASSPGTSDRIDEQFF.

The gene calls are TRBV4-1 and TRBJ1-5, with D perhaps matching TRBD1 (5 bases). CDR1 is MGHRA and CDR2 is YSYEKL in the germline V gene. This CDR3 has 14 residues. With 3 bases removed from V and 6 bases from J, the gap between germline ends came to 12 bases. The CDR3 loop reads CASSQARGFQPQHF. The CDR3 region has the DNA TGCGCCAGCAGCCAGGCCCGGGGGTTTCAGCCCCAGCATTTT.

The chain is built from TRBV2 and TRBJ2-7, with 9 nucleotides matching TRBD2. The length of the CDR3 is 14 residues. The V gene's germline CDR1 is SNHLY and CDR2 FYNNEI. V was clipped by 5 bases and J by 6 bases; unmatched bases: 8. The CDR3 DNA is TGTGCCAGCAGTTTAGCTAGCGGGAACAGCGAGCAGTACTTC. This gives the protein CASSLASGNSEQYF.

This chain connects TRBV7-2 to TRBJ2-3; 7 bases fit TRBD1. Germline V gene data show CDR1 as SGHTA and CDR2 as FQGNSA. The CDR3 length is 16 residues. The trim removed 3 bases at V and 6 bases at J, leaving 12 bases unmatched. CDR3 sequence (DNA): TGTGCCAGCAGCTTTTTGGGGCAGGGGGTAGGTGATACGCAGTATTTT. This codes for CASSFLGQGVGDTQYF.

This chain joins TRBV7-8 and TRBJ2-7, with D tentatively TRBD2 (6 bases). Germline V gene lookup returns CDR1 SGHVS and CDR2 FQNEAQ. The CDR3 spans 14 residues. With 4 bases removed from V and 4 bases from J, the gap between germline ends came to 14 bases. The CDR3 region is CASSSIEAGYEQYF. The CDR3 DNA follows: TGTGCCAGCAGCTCCATCGAGGCGGGATACGAGCAGTACTTC.

The chain employs TRBV2 and TRBJ1-5; no firm D call. Germline V gene lookup returns CDR1 SNHLY and CDR2 FYNNEI. The CDR3 is made up of 14 amino acids. The V gene lost 4 bases and the J gene lost 5 bases, with 12 bases spanning the gap. CDR3 sequence (DNA): TGTGCCAGCAGTGTGGTGGGCGGGTATCAGCCCCAGCATTTT. Encoded protein: CASSVVGGYQPQHF.

The V call is TRBV30, the J call TRBJ2-3, with 11 bases aligning to TRBD2. The CDR3 length is 17 residues. Germline V lookup: CDR1 GTSNPN, CDR2 SVGIG (reference sequence). V lost 2 bases to trimming and J lost 0 bases; unmatched junction nucleotides: 7. The CDR3 loop reads CAWSPPGLAASTDTQYF. The DNA of the CDR3 is TGTGCCTGGAGTCCGCCGGGACTAGCGGCGAGCACAGATACGCAGTATTTT. Complete variable domain (other parts from reference TRBV30 and TRBJ2-3): SQTIHQWPATLVQPVGSPLSLECTVEGTSNPNLYWYRQAAGRGLQLLFYSVGIGQISSEVPQNLSASRPQDRQFILSSKKLLLSDSGFYLCAWSPPGLAASTDTQYFGPGTRLTVL.

The chain links TRBV28 to TRBJ1-5; 9 bases line up with TRBD1. The CDR3 has 14 residues. With 8 bases clipped from V and 7 bases from J, the junction kept 9 bases outside the gene matches. From germline, CDR1 is MDHEN and CDR2 SYDVKM. CDR3 region: CASRWGQGGQPQHF. CDR3 bases: TGTGCCAGCCGGTGGGGACAGGGAGGACAGCCCCAGCATTTT.

The gene calls are TRBV5-1 and TRBJ2-5; 9 bases agree with TRBD1. The CDR3 extends over 14 amino acids. The V gene end was trimmed by 1 base and the J gene end by 5 bases; junction bases not matched to a gene: 3. CDR1 and CDR2 (germline): SGHRS, YFSETQ. Here the CDR3 DNA reads TGCGCCAGCAGCTTGACAGGGGGCGATGAGACCCAGTACTTC. It codes for CASSLTGGDETQYF.

As concerns this clone: The same CDR3 can be traced to other DNA sequences in this sample. The chain employs TRBV6-1 and TRBJ2-3; D might be TRBD1 (6 bases). The germline CDR1 and CDR2 sequences are MNHNS and SASEGT. V was clipped by 4 bases and J by 6 bases, with 14 bases between them. The CDR3 consists of 14 residues. The CDR3 coding sequence is TGTGCCAGCAGTGTGGCAGGGGTCACGGATACGCAGTATTTT. Its translation is CASSVAGVTDTQYF.

The chain is built from TRBV15 and TRBJ1-4, with D possibly matching TRBD1 (6 bases). Trimming took 0 bases from V and 1 from J, leaving 9 bases between them. CDR1 is LNHNV and CDR2 is YYDKDF in the germline V gene (reference sequence). CDR3 length equals 16 residues. This CDR3 is CATSRDLDRTNEKLFF. As DNA, the CDR3 is TGTGCCACCAGCAGAGATCTGGACAGAACTAATGAAAAACTGTTTTTT. The full variable domain, completed using reference TRBV15 and TRBJ1-4, is DAMVIQNPRYQVTQFGKPVTLSCSQTLNHNVMYWYQQKSSQAPKLLFHYYDKDFNNEADTPDNFQSRRPNTSFCFLDIRSPGLGDTAMYLCATSRDLDRTNEKLFFGSGTQLSVL.